This passage covers 31 T cell receptor beta chains from one sample sequenced in a study of blood T cell repertoires in COVID-19. Some clones are missing from TCRdb's copy, which holds only in-frame ones; the method was immunoSEQ multiplex PCR. The table lists over 75,000 clones, about 78% of them singletons. The sequenced material came from peripheral blood. Receptor source: a human donor in a cohort sampled during active COVID-19.

In its sample, this clone was seen once. J is TRBJ2-1 and V is TRBV4-3; possibly TRBD2 for D (6 bases). This CDR3 is built from 15 residues. CDR1 is LGHNA and CDR2 is YSLEER in the germline V gene. The V and J ends lost 1 base and 4 bases respectively, with 11 bases between them. Here the CDR3 reads CASSQGRTNYNEQFF. CDR3 DNA sequence: TGCGCCAGCAGCCAAGGACGGACTAATTACAATGAGCAGTTCTTC.

The V call is TRBV27, the J call TRBJ2-7; the D gene is possibly TRBD1 (5 bases). V lost 4 bases and J lost 3, with 13 bases in between. This CDR3 has 14 residues. Germline-derived CDR1 and CDR2 are MNHEY and SMNVEV (reference sequence). The CDR3 nucleotides read TGTGCCAGCAGTTCGGGCAGGGATTTCTACGAGCAGTACTTC. Translated, it gives CASSSGRDFYEQYF.

The V and J genes are TRBV7-2 and TRBJ2-7; no clear D. The V end was cut by 1 base, the J end by 3 bases, with 4 bases between. The germline gives CDR1 SGHTA, CDR2 FQGNSA. The CDR3 extends over 12 amino acids. CDR3 coding DNA: TGTGCCAGCAGCTTAGTCGGCTACGAGCAGTACGTC. Translated, it gives CASSLVGYEQYV.

This chain links TRBV24-1 with TRBJ2-1; the match to TRBD1 covers 8 bases. The CDR3 contains 16 residues. V shed 2 bases and J 6 bases; nucleotides not matched to a gene: 8. CDR1 KGHDR and CDR2 SFDVKD come from the germline V gene. The CDR3 is CATSDSPDRAINEQFF. The CDR3 DNA reads as TGTGCCACCAGTGATTCCCCGGACAGGGCTATCAATGAGCAGTTCTTC.

The gene calls are TRBV11-3 and TRBJ2-1; 14 bases are a match to TRBD2. The length of the CDR3 is 18 residues. Germline CDR1 is SGHNT and CDR2 is YENEEA. V was pared by 1 base and J by 0 bases, with 2 bases of the junction left unmatched. The CDR3, as DNA: TGTGCCAGCAGCTTAGGACTAGCGGGAGGGATCTCCTACAATGAGCAGTTCTTC. Translation: CASSLGLAGGISYNEQFF. The full variable domain, its missing parts supplied by reference TRBV11-3 and TRBJ2-1, is EAGVVQSPRYKIIEKKQPVAFWCNPISGHNTLYWYLQNLGQGPELLIRYENEEAVDDSQLPKDRFSAERLKGVDSTLKIQPAELGDSAVYLCASSLGLAGGISYNEQFFGPGTRLTVL.

The genes are TRBV27 and TRBJ1-5; no definite D call. From germline, CDR1 is MNHEY and CDR2 SMNVEV (reference sequence). The CDR3 totals 15 residues. V lost 5 bases to trimming and J lost 2 bases, with 13 bases between them. CDR3 bases: TGTGCCAGCAGTGGTGGCGGAGATGGCAATCAGCCCCAGCATTTT. Protein sequence: CASSGGGDGNQPQHF.

The chain joins TRBV6-2 or TRBV6-3 to TRBJ1-5, with D possibly TRBD1 on 5 matching bases. CDR3 length equals 17 residues. In germline, CDR1 is MNHEY, CDR2 SVGEGT. Trimming removed 1 base at V and 0 bases at J, with 13 bases between. CDR3 DNA: TGTGCCAGCAGTTACTTGGGGCAGGCTAATAGCAATCAGCCCCAGCATTTT. Its protein is CASSYLGQANSNQPQHF.

The V and J genes are TRBV27 and TRBJ2-7, with 9 bases lining up with TRBD1. V lost 6 bases to trimming and J lost 0 bases; unmatched junction nucleotides: 6. The germline gives CDR1 MNHEY, CDR2 SMNVEV (reference sequence). This CDR3 comprises 15 residues. The CDR3 loop reads CASREVDRGSYEQYF. The CDR3 DNA follows: TGTGCCAGCAGGGAGGTGGACAGGGGCTCCTACGAGCAGTACTTC.

In this sample, this clone turned up a few times. V is TRBV30 and J is TRBJ1-5; D gene ambiguous. The V and J ends lost 2 bases and 2 bases respectively, with 16 bases between them. Germline CDR1 reads GTSNPN; CDR2 reads SVGIG (reference sequence). This CDR3 comprises 16 residues. CDR3 amino acids: CAWSSRVVVGNQPQHF. The CDR3 DNA is TGTGCCTGGAGTTCCCGGGTGGTAGTCGGCAATCAGCCCCAGCATTTT.

The rearrangement uses TRBV10-1 and TRBJ2-3; possibly TRBD2 for D (6 bases). The CDR3 is made up of 12 amino acids. V lost 8 bases and J lost 4, with 10 bases in between. The germline V gene encodes CDR1 WNHNN and CDR2 SYGVQD (reference sequence). CDR3 sequence (DNA): TGCGCCAGCGGGGACTGGCCAGATACGCAGTATTTT. Translated, it gives CASGDWPDTQYF.

The chain is built from TRBV12-2 and TRBJ1-1. TRBV12-2 represents a pseudogene. The CDR3 totals 14 residues. The DNA of the CDR3 is TGTGCAAGTCGCTTAGAGGAGGGGAACACTGAAGCTTTCTTT. Its protein is CASRLEEGNTEAFF.

CDR3 in DNA: TGTGCCAGCGGAACTGGGGGGGGCAATCAGCCCCAGCATTTT. It encodes CASGTGGGNQPQHF. The gene calls are TRBV28 and TRBJ1-5; TRBD1 is a possible D gene (5 bases). The CDR3 contains 14 residues. V lost 8 bases and J lost 2, with 13 bases in between. Germline values: CDR1 MDHEN, CDR2 SYDVKM.

The CDR3 sequence is CASSESGGRGPQHF. As DNA, the CDR3 is TGTGCCAGCAGTGAATCGGGGGGTAGGGGGCCCCAGCATTTT. The chain links TRBV6-1 to TRBJ1-5; possibly TRBD1 for D (5 bases). The CDR3 has 14 residues. CDR1 is MNHNS, CDR2 SASEGT, per germline. Trimming removed 2 bases from V and 9 bases from J, with 14 bases in between.

The chain carries TRBV5-6 and TRBJ2-1; TRBD1 might be the D (5 bases). The CDR3 spans 15 residues. The V end lost 0 bases, the J end lost 8 bases, and 15 bases lay between the germline ends. The germline gives CDR1 SGHDT, CDR2 YYEEEE. The CDR3 region has the DNA TGTGCCAGCAGCTTGGAGGGGTCTAATAACCATGAGCAGTTCTTC. It codes for CASSLEGSNNHEQFF.

The gene calls are TRBV6-5 and TRBJ1-2; D unresolved. In germline, CDR1 is MNHEY, CDR2 SVGAGI. The CDR3 length is 11 residues. Between the trimmed V and J ends, which lost 4 bases and 8 bases, there was a span of 8 bases. CDR3 nucleotides: TGTGCCAGCAGTTCCCTCAGAGGCTACACCTTC. Its translation is CASSSLRGYTF.

This clone was observed a few times. V usage is TRBV7-2 and J usage is TRBJ1-1; tentatively, D is TRBD1 (5 bases). Germline CDR1 SGHTA, CDR2 FQGNSA. CDR3 length: 13 residues. V shed 1 base and J shed 6 bases, with 9 bases lying between them. DNA of the CDR3: TGTGCCAGCAGCTTAGAGGTAGGGGCTGAAGCTTTCTTT. Translation: CASSLEVGAEAFF.

J is TRBJ1-1 and V is TRBV6-2 or TRBV6-3; 10 nucleotides agree with TRBD1. Per germline, CDR1 MNHEY and CDR2 SVGEGT. The CDR3 spans 15 residues. V lost 5 bases to trimming and J lost 3 bases; unmatched junction nucleotides: 6. The chain's CDR3 is CASSGTGARDTEAFF. In DNA, the CDR3 is TGTGCCAGCAGTGGGACAGGGGCGAGGGACACTGAAGCTTTCTTT.

CDR3 residues: CSADRGYGYTF. CDR3 DNA sequence: TGCAGTGCCGACAGGGGTTATGGCTACACCTTC. The rearrangement joins TRBV20-1 to TRBJ1-2; 8 bases map to TRBD1. The CDR3 is 11 amino acids. Germline lookup yields CDR1 DFQATT and CDR2 SNEGSKA (reference sequence). The V gene end was trimmed by 6 bases and the J gene end by 5 bases; junction bases not matched to a gene: 2.

The CDR3 nucleotides read TGTGCCACCGTTCCGGGACAGGGGAATTACGAGCAGTACGTC. Its translation is CATVPGQGNYEQYV. The V call is TRBV6-5, the J call TRBJ2-7, with 10 bases identical to TRBD1. Germline lookup yields CDR1 MNHEY and CDR2 SVGAGI. V lost 10 bases to trimming and J lost 4 bases; unmatched junction nucleotides: 10. The CDR3 consists of 14 residues.

V usage is TRBV6-5 and J usage is TRBJ1-2, with 7 bases that match TRBD1. The V gene end was trimmed by 4 bases and the J gene end by 2 bases; junction bases not matched to a gene: 7. Per germline, CDR1 MNHEY and CDR2 SVGAGI. The CDR3 contains 15 residues. CDR3 protein: CASSLDRIGNYGYTF. Written as DNA, the CDR3 is TGTGCCAGCAGTTTGGACAGGATCGGGAACTATGGCTACACCTTC.

The chain has TRBV6-4 and TRBJ2-1; D possibly corresponds to TRBD2 (5 bases). The V gene's germline CDR1 is MRHNA and CDR2 SNTAGT. V was shortened by 8 bases and J by 10 bases, with 24 bases between the two germline ends. The CDR3 totals 15 residues. CDR3 bases: TGTGCCAGCCGCCCCTCCCCCGGGGTTCAGATCGAGCAGTTCTTC. Protein: CASRPSPGVQIEQFF.

The sample holds many counts of this clone. The rearrangement uses TRBV30 and TRBJ1-6; TRBD1 matches 10 bases. The CDR3 runs to 13 residues. V lost 4 bases and J lost 11; bases outside the gene matches: 5. From germline, CDR1 is GTSNPN and CDR2 SVGIG (reference sequence). The CDR3 DNA is TGTGCCTGGACCGGGACAGGGGAACCACCCCTCCACTTT. It codes for CAWTGTGEPPLHF.

The V and J genes are TRBV2 and TRBJ1-6, with 7 bases lining up with TRBD1. Germline values: CDR1 SNHLY, CDR2 FYNNEI. The V segment lost 6 bases and the J segment 8 bases; nucleotides outside the gene matches: 13. The CDR3 consists of 16 residues. The CDR3 loop is CASRADRVSAHSPLHF. CDR3 bases: TGTGCCAGCAGAGCAGACAGGGTTTCGGCACATTCACCCCTCCACTTT.

This clone was seen a handful of times. The chain links TRBV11-3 to TRBJ1-1; 10 positions match TRBD1. The CDR3 loop spans 15 amino acids. CDR1 is SGHNT, CDR2 YENEEA, per germline. The V gene end was trimmed by 6 bases and the J gene end by 3 bases; junction bases not matched to a gene: 7. CDR3 sequence reads: CASSFMDRGYTEAFF. CDR3 bases: TGTGCCAGCAGTTTTATGGACAGGGGGTACACTGAAGCTTTCTTT. The variable domain in full, completed from reference TRBV11-3 and TRBJ1-1, reads EAGVVQSPRYKIIEKKQPVAFWCNPISGHNTLYWYLQNLGQGPELLIRYENEEAVDDSQLPKDRFSAERLKGVDSTLKIQPAELGDSAVYLCASSFMDRGYTEAFFGQGTRLTVV.

The rearrangement joins TRBV19 to TRBJ2-5, with no clear D. Germline loops: CDR1 LNHDA, CDR2 SQIVND (reference sequence). V was clipped by 1 base and J by 5 bases, with 8 bases between them. CDR3 length equals 13 residues. For the CDR3, the DNA is TGTGCCAGTAGTATAGGGCCAGCGGAGACCCAGTACTTC. Translation gives CASSIGPAETQYF.

The chain is built from TRBV4-1 and TRBJ2-5, with 14 bases lining up with TRBD2. The CDR3 length is 16 residues. After removal of 4 bases from V and 4 bases from J, the junction contained 5 bases not matched to a gene. Germline CDR1 is MGHRA and CDR2 is YSYEKL. This chain's CDR3 is CASSPRTSGGRETQYF. The DNA for the CDR3 is TGCGCCAGCAGCCCCCGGACTAGCGGGGGGCGAGAGACCCAGTACTTC.

This chain uses TRBV7-8 with TRBJ2-7; possible D gene TRBD1, 6 bases. The V end was cut by 5 bases, the J end by 0 bases, with 29 bases between. The CDR3 has 20 residues. Germline lookup yields CDR1 SGHVS and CDR2 FQNEAQ. The CDR3 nucleotides read TGTGCCAGCAGCACTAAATGGGGGAAACCACAGGGTACAAGCTCCTACGAGCAGTACGTC. This translates into CASSTKWGKPQGTSSYEQYV.

The V call is TRBV28, the J call TRBJ1-1; D not resolved. Germline V gene sequence: CDR1 MDHEN, CDR2 SYDVKM. V was clipped by 2 bases and J by 5 bases, with 9 bases between them. The CDR3 has 13 amino acids. CDR3 bases: TGTGCCAGCAGTTTAAAGTCTAGGACTGAAGCTTTCTTT. Protein: CASSLKSRTEAFF.

The V gene is TRBV5-1, the J gene TRBJ1-1, with 8 positions matching TRBD1. The CDR3 is 15 residues long. V trimming: 4 bases; J trimming: 5 bases; junction bases outside the gene matches: 10. In germline, CDR1 is SGHRS, CDR2 YFSETQ. CDR3 sequence: CASSPLTGVGTEAFF. CDR3 DNA: TGCGCCAGCAGCCCCCTGACAGGGGTGGGGACTGAAGCTTTCTTT.

The V gene is TRBV4-3, the J gene TRBJ2-1; 8 nucleotides match TRBD2. The germline V gene has CDR1 LGHNA and CDR2 YSLEER. Trimming at V came to 0 bases and at J to 7 bases, leaving 11 bases not matched to a gene. The CDR3 contains 17 residues. Here the CDR3 reads CASSQDPLAGYVNEQFF. As DNA, the CDR3 is TGCGCCAGCAGCCAAGATCCCCTAGCGGGTTACGTAAATGAGCAGTTCTTC.

As for this clone: Other DNA sequences from this sample encode an identical CDR3 as well. The V and J genes are TRBV11-3 and TRBJ2-3, with D unclear. The CDR3 is 14 residues long. V was pared by 2 bases and J by 0 bases, with 6 bases between. Per the germline V gene, CDR1 is SGHNT and CDR2 is YENEEA. The chain's CDR3 is CASSLTSSTDTQYF. The DNA for the CDR3 is TGTGCCAGCAGCTTAACAAGTAGCACAGATACGCAGTATTTT.